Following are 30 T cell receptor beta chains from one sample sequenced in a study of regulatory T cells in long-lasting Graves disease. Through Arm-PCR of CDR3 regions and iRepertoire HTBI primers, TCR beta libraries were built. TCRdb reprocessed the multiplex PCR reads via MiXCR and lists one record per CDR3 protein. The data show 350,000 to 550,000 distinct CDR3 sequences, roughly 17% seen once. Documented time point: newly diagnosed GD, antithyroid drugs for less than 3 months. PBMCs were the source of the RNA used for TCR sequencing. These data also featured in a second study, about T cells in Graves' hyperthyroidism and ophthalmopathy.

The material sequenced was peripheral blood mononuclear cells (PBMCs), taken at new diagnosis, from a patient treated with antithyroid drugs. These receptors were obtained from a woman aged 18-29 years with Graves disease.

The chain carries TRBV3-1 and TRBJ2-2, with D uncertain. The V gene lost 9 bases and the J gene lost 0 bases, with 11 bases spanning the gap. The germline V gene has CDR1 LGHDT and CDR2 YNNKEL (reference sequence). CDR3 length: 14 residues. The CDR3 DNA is TGTGCCAGACCCGTCACCGCGAACACCGGGGAGCTGTTTTTT. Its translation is CARPVTANTGELFF.

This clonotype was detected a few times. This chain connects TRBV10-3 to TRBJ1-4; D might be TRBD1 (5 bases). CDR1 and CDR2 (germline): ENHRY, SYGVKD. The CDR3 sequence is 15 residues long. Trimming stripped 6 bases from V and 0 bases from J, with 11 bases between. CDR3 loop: CAIRRDAATNEKLFF. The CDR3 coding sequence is TGTGCCATCAGAAGGGACGCTGCAACTAATGAAAAACTGTTTTTT.

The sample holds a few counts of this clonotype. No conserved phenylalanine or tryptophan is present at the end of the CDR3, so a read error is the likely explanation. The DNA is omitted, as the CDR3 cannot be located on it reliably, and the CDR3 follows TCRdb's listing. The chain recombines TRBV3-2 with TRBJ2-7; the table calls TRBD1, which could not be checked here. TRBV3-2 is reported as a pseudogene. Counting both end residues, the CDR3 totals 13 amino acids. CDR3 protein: CASSQDGIKGAPK.

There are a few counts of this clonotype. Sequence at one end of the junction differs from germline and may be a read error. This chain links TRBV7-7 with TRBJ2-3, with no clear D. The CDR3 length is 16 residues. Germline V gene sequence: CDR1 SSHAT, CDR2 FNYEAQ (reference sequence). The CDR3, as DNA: TGTGCTAGCAGCAGCCCCTTCGGTACAGCCACAGATACGCAGTATTTT. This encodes CASSSPFGTATDTQYF. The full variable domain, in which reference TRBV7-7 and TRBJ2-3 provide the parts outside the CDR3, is GAGVSQSPRYKVTKRGQDVTLRCDPISSHATLYWYQQALGQGPEFLTYFNYEAQPDKSGLPSDRFSAERPEGSISTLTIQRTEQRDSAMYRCASSSPFGTATDTQYFGPGTRLTVL.

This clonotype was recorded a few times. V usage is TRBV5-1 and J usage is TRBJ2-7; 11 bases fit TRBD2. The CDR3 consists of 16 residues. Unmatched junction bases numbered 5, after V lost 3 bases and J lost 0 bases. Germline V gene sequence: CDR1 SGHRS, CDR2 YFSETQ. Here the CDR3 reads CASSSGTSGISYEQYF. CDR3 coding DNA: TGCGCCAGCAGCTCCGGGACTAGCGGCATCTCCTACGAGCAGTACTTC.

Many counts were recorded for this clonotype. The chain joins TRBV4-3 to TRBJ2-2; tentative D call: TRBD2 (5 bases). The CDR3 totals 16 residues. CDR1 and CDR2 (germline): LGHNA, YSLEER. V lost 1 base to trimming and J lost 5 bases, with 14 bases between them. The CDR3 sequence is CASSQVVGVETGELFF. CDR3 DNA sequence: TGCGCCAGCAGCCAAGTGGTGGGAGTTGAGACCGGGGAGCTGTTTTTT.

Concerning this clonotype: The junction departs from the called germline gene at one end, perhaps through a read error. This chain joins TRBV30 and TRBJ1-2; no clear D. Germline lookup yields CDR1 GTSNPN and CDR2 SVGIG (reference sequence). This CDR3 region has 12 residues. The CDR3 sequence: CARSVRSGGYTF. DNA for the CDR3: TGTGCCCGGAGTGTACGGTCGGGTGGCTACACCTTC.

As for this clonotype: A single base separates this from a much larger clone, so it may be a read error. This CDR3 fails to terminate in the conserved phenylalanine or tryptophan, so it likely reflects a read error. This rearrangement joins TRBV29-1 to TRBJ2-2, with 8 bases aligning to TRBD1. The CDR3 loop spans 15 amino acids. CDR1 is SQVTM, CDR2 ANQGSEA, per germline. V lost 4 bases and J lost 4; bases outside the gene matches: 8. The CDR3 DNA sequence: TGCAGCGTTGCACCGGGACAGGTTGGCACCGGGGAGCTGTTTTTG. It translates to CSVAPGQVGTGELFL.

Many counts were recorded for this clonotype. CDR3 region: CASSSLRTSGGIGELFF. In nucleotides, the CDR3 is TGTGCCAGCAGTTCCCTACGGACTAGCGGAGGAATAGGGGAGCTGTTTTTT. The V call is TRBV12-3 or TRBV12-4, the J call TRBJ2-2; 10 nucleotides align to TRBD2. CDR3 length: 17 amino acids. Losses at the gene ends were 4 bases for V and 8 bases for J; bases not matched to a gene: 13.

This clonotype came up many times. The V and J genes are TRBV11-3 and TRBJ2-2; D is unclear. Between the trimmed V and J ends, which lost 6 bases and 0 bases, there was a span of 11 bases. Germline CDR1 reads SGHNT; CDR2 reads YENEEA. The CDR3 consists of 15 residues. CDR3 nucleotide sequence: TGTGCCAGCAGTCCGCGGACGGCGAACACCGGGGAGCTGTTTTTT. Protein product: CASSPRTANTGELFF.

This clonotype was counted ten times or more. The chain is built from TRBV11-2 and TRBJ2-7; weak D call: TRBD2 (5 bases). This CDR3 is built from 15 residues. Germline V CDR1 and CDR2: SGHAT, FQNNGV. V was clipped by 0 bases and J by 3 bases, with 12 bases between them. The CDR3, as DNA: TGTGCCAGCAGCTTAGATCTAGCCACCTACTACGAGCAGTACTTC. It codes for CASSLDLATYYEQYF.

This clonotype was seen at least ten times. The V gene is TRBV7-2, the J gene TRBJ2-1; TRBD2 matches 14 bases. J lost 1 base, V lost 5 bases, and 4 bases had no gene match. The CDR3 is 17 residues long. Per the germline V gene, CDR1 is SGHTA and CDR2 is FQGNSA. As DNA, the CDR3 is TGTGCCAGCAGCCCGACTAGCGGGAGGGCTTCCTACAATGAGCAGTTCTTC. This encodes CASSPTSGRASYNEQFF.

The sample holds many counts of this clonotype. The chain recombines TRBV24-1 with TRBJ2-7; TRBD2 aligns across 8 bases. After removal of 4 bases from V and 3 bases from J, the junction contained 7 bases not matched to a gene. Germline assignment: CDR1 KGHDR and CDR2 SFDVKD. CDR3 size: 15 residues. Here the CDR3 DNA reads TGTGCCACCAGTGACCCCAGCGGGAGCATCTACGAGCAGTACTTC. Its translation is CATSDPSGSIYEQYF.

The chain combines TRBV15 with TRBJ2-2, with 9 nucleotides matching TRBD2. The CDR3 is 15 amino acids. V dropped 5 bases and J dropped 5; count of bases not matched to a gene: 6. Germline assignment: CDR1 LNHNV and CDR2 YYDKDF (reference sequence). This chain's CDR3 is CATSRFSGRTGELFF. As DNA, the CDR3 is TGTGCCACCAGCCGATTTAGCGGGAGAACCGGGGAGCTGTTTTTT.

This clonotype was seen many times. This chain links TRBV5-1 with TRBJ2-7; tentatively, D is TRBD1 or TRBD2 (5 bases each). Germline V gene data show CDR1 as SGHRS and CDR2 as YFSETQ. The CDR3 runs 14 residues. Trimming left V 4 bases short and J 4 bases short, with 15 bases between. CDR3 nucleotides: TGCGCCAGCAGCCCAGAGAGGGGTACTTACGAGCAGTACTTC. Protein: CASSPERGTYEQYF. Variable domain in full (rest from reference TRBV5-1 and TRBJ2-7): KAGVTQTPRYLIKTRGQQVTLSCSPISGHRSVSWYQQTPGQGLQFLFEYFSETQRNKGNFPGRFSGRQFSNSRSEMNVSTLELGDSALYLCASSPERGTYEQYFGPGTRLTVT.

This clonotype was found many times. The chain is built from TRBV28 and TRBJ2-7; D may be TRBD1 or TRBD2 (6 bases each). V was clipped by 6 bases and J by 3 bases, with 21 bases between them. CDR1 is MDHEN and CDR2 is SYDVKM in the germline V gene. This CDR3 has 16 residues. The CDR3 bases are TGTGCCAGCAGCTCCCCATCAACTGGGGGGCTCTACGAGCAGTACTTC. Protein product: CASSSPSTGGLYEQYF.

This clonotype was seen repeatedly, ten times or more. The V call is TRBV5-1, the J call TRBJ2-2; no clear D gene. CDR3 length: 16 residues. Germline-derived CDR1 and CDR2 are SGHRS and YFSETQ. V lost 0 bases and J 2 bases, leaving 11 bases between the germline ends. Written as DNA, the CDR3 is TGCGCCAGCAGCTTGGCCCGGAGCACCAACACCGGGGAGCTGTTTTTT. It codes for CASSLARSTNTGELFF.

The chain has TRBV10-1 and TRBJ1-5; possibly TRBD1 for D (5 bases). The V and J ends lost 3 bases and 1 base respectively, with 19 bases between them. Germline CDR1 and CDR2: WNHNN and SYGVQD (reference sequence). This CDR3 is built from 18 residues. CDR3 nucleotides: TGCGCCAGCAGTGATCCGGGCACATTTAAGGGGAGCAATCAGCCCCAGCATTTT. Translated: CASSDPGTFKGSNQPQHF.

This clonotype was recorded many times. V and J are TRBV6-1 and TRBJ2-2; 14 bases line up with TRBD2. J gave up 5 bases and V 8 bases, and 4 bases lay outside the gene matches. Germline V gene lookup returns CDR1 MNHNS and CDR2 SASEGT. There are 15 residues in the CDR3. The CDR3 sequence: CASGTSGRGTGELFF. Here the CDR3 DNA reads TGTGCCAGCGGGACTAGCGGGAGAGGTACCGGGGAGCTGTTTTTT.

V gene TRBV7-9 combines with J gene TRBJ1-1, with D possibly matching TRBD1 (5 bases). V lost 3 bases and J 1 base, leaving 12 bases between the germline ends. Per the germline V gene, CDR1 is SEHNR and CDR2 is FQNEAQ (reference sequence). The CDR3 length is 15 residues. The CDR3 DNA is TGTGCCAGCAGCTTCTCGGGACGCCAGAACACTGAAGCTTTCTTT. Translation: CASSFSGRQNTEAFF.

CDR3 in DNA: TGTGCCAGCAGCTTATCAGGGTCCCCTAATGAAAAACTGTTTTTT. Encoded protein: CASSLSGSPNEKLFF. This chain uses TRBV7-6 with TRBJ1-4, with D perhaps TRBD1 (5 bases). CDR3 size: 15 residues. V was cut by 2 bases and J by 3 bases, with 10 bases left in between. Looked up from germline, CDR1 is SGHVS and CDR2 is FNYEAQ.

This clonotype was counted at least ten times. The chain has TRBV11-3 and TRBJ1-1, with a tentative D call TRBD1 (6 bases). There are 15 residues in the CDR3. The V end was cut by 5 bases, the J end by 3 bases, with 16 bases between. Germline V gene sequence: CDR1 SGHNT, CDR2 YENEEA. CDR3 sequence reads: CASSRGGGRDTEAFF. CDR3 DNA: TGTGCCAGCAGCCGCGGCGGGGGCAGGGACACTGAAGCTTTCTTT. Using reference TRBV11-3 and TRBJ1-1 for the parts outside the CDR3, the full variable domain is EAGVVQSPRYKIIEKKQPVAFWCNPISGHNTLYWYLQNLGQGPELLIRYENEEAVDDSQLPKDRFSAERLKGVDSTLKIQPAELGDSAVYLCASSRGGGRDTEAFFGQGTRLTVV.

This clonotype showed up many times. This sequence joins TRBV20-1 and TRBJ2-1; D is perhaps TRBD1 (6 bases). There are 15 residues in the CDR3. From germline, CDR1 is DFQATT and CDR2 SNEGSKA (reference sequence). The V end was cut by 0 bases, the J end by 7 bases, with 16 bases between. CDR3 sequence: CSARDSGRGRNEQFF. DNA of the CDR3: TGCAGTGCTAGAGATTCTGGCAGGGGTAGGAATGAGCAGTTCTTC.

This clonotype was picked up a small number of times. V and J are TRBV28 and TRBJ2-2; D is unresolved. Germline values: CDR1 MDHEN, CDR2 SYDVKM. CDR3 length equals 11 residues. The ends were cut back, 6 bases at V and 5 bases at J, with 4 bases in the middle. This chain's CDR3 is CASRSTGELFF. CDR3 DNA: TGTGCCAGCAGGTCTACCGGGGAGCTGTTTTTT.

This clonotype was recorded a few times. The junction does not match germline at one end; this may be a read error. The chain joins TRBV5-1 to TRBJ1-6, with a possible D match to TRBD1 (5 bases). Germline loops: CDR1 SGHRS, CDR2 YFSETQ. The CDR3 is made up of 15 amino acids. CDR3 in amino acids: CASSYQGIRNSPLHF. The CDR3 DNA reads TGTGCCAGCAGCTACCAGGGAATCCGTAATTCACCCCTCCACTTT.

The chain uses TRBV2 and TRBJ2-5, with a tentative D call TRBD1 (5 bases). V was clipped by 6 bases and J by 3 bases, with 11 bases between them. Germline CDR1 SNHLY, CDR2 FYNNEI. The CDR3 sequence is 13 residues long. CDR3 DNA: TGTGCCAGCAGCTCGACAGTAGAAGAGACCCAGTACTTC. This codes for CASSSTVEETQYF.

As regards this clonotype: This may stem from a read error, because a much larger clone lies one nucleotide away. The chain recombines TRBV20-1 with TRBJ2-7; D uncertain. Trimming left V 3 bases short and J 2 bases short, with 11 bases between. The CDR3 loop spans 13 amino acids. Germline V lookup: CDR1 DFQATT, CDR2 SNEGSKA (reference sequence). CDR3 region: CSASVPYPYEQYF. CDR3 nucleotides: TGCAGTGCTAGTGTTCCTTACCCCTACGAGCAGTACTTC.

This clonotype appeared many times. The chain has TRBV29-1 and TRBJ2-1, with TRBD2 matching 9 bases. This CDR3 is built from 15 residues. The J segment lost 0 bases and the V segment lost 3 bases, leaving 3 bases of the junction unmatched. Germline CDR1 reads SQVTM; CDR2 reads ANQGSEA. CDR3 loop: CSVDSGRSSYNEQFF. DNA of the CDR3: TGCAGCGTTGATAGCGGGAGAAGCTCCTACAATGAGCAGTTCTTC.

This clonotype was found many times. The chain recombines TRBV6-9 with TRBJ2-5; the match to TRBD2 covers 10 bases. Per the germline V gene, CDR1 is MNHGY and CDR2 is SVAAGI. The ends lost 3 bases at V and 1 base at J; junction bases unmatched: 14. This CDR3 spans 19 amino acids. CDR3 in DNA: TGTGCCAGCAGTTACTCGAAGTGGACTAGCGGTTCGGCCCAAGAGACCCAGTACTTC. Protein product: CASSYSKWTSGSAQETQYF.

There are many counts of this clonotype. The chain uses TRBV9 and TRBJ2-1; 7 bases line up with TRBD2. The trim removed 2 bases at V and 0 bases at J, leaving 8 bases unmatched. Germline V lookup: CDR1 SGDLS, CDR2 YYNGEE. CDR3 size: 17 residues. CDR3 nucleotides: TGTGCCAGCAGCGTCGGCAGCGGGGCTAGCTCCTACAATGAGCAGTTCTTC. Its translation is CASSVGSGASSYNEQFF.